These 13 T cell receptor beta chains share one sample of origin, sequenced in a study of blood T cell repertoires in COVID-19. TCRdb keeps only in-frame clones here, not all; method: immunoSEQ multiplex PCR. The repertoire holds under 300,000 clones, with roughly 90% as singletons. Sequencing was performed on peripheral blood. These receptors were obtained from a middle-aged woman who had recovered from COVID-19.

The gene calls are TRBV6-2 or TRBV6-3 and TRBJ2-5; 12 bases align to TRBD2. Unmatched junction bases numbered 8, after V lost 6 bases and J lost 3 bases. Germline lookup yields CDR1 MNHEY and CDR2 SVGEGT. The CDR3 is made up of 16 amino acids. The CDR3 loop is CASSVLAGGQEETQYF. The CDR3 region has the DNA TGTGCCAGCAGCGTACTAGCGGGGGGCCAAGAAGAGACCCAGTACTTC.

This clone was recorded once. The V call is TRBV3-1 (or the pseudogene TRBV3-2), the J call TRBJ2-2; D is unresolved. Germline lookup yields CDR1 LGHDT and CDR2 YNNKEL (reference sequence). The CDR3 runs to 14 residues. Trimming left V 3 bases short and J 1 base short, with 6 bases between. This CDR3 is CASSHDLNTGELFF. CDR3 DNA: TGTGCCAGCAGCCACGACTTGAACACCGGGGAGCTGTTTTTT.

This chain links TRBV5-1 with TRBJ2-3, with 8 nucleotides matching TRBD2. This CDR3 region has 15 residues. CDR1 and CDR2 from the germline V gene are SGHRS and YFSETQ. Trimming cost V 2 bases and J 4 bases; bases outside gene matches: 6. The CDR3 DNA reads TGCGCCAGCAGCTTCTCGGGAGGGCCCCCAGATACGCAGTATTTT. This codes for CASSFSGGPPDTQYF.

This clone was observed a few times. J is TRBJ1-1 and V is TRBV6-5, with a possible D match to TRBD1 (5 bases). Between the trimmed V and J ends, which lost 7 bases and 5 bases, there was a span of 20 bases. In germline, CDR1 is MNHEY, CDR2 SVGAGI. There are 15 residues in the CDR3. CDR3: CASKSQGLVETEAFF. The CDR3 region has the DNA TGTGCCAGCAAGTCTCAGGGTTTGGTAGAAACTGAAGCTTTCTTT.

The chain recombines TRBV6-2 or TRBV6-3 with TRBJ2-1; TRBD2 is a possible D gene (7 bases). Germline-derived CDR1 and CDR2 are MNHEY and SVGEGT. Trimming cost V 2 bases and J 0 bases, with 14 bases left between them. CDR3 length equals 17 residues. The CDR3 nucleotides are TGTGCCAGCAGTTACGCCTACGGGGGGCCCTCCTACAATGAGCAGTTCTTC. This translates into CASSYAYGGPSYNEQFF.

Regarding this clone: The same CDR3 also results from other DNA sequences found in this sample. The rearrangement joins TRBV18 to TRBJ1-2, with 8 bases lining up with TRBD1. CDR3 length: 15 residues. The J segment lost 2 bases and the V segment lost 2 bases, leaving 4 bases of the junction unmatched. CDR1 and CDR2 from the germline V gene are KGHSH and LQKENI. CDR3 loop: CASSPDRGRNYGYTF. CDR3 sequence (DNA): TGTGCCAGCTCACCAGACAGGGGACGGAACTATGGCTACACCTTC.

The genes are TRBV9 and TRBJ2-3; D unresolved. CDR1 SGDLS and CDR2 YYNGEE come from the germline V gene. Trimming left V 0 bases short and J 1 base short, with 9 bases between. CDR3 length: 15 amino acids. CDR3 DNA sequence: TGTGCCAGCAGCGTAGGGCTAGGAGGCACAGATACGCAGTATTTT. Protein: CASSVGLGGTDTQYF.

The rearrangement joins TRBV3-1 (or the pseudogene TRBV3-2) to TRBJ2-1, with TRBD2 matching 7 bases. The V and J ends lost 0 bases and 0 bases, in that order; junction bases with no gene match: 8. In germline, CDR1 is LGHDT, CDR2 YNNKEL (reference sequence). The CDR3 length is 18 residues. CDR3 protein: CASSQERLALSSYNEQFF. The CDR3 DNA follows: TGTGCCAGCAGCCAAGAGAGACTAGCATTAAGCTCCTACAATGAGCAGTTCTTC.

V is TRBV19 and J is TRBJ2-1; D gene uncertain. The germline gives CDR1 LNHDA, CDR2 SQIVND (reference sequence). The CDR3 totals 14 residues. Trimming shortened V by 5 bases and J by 10 bases, and 18 bases separated the two germline ends. Here the CDR3 reads CASSPQLEFGEQFF. CDR3 in DNA: TGTGCCAGTAGTCCCCAGTTAGAGTTCGGGGAGCAGTTCTTC.

The chain links TRBV2 to TRBJ1-6, with unresolved D. CDR1 and CDR2 from the germline V gene are SNHLY and FYNNEI. V was pared by 7 bases and J by 9 bases, with 13 bases between. This CDR3 region has 13 residues. The CDR3 DNA follows: TGTGCCAGCACGCGGGGAATAGGTTCACCCCTCCACTTT. Amino acid sequence: CASTRGIGSPLHF.

The V call is TRBV5-4, the J call TRBJ1-5; TRBD1 aligns across 10 bases. Unmatched junction bases numbered 11, after V lost 5 bases and J lost 9 bases. Germline V gene sequence: CDR1 SGHNT, CDR2 YYREEE (reference sequence). The CDR3 length is 15 residues. DNA of the CDR3: TGTGCCAGCAGTTCAGGGACAGGGGACGATATGCCCCAGCATTTT. This translates into CASSSGTGDDMPQHF.

The V gene is TRBV27, the J gene TRBJ1-5, with unresolved D. V lost 5 bases and J 5 bases, leaving 4 bases between the germline ends. The germline CDR1 and CDR2 sequences are MNHEY and SMNVEV (reference sequence). This CDR3 contains 11 residues. This CDR3 reads CASSPYQPQHF. CDR3 DNA: TGTGCCAGCAGTCCTTATCAGCCCCAGCATTTT.

V gene TRBV2 combines with J gene TRBJ1-5; possibly TRBD1 for D (5 bases). The V gene lost 3 bases and the J gene lost 6 bases, with 9 bases spanning the gap. The CDR3 has 13 amino acids. CDR1 is SNHLY, CDR2 FYNNEI, per germline. CDR3 loop: CASSDRVAQPQHF. The CDR3 DNA follows: TGTGCCAGCAGTGACAGGGTAGCTCAGCCCCAGCATTTT.